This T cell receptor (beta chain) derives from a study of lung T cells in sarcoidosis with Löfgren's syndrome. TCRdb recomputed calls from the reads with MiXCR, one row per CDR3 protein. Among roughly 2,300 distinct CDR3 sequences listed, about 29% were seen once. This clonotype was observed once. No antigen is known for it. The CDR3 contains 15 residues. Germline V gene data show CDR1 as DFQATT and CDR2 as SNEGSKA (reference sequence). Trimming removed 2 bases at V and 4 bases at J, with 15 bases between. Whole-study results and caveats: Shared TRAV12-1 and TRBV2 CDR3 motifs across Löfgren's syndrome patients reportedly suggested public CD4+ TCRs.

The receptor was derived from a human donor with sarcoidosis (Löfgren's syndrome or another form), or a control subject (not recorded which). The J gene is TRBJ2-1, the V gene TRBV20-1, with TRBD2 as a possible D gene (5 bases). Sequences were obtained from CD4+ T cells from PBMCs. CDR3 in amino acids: CSARKRLVGYNEQFF. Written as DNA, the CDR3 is TGCAGTGCTAGAAAGCGGCTAGTGGGATACAATGAGCAGTTCTTC.